This T cell receptor (beta chain) was identified in a study of blood T cell repertoires in COVID-19 (TCRdb year 2020). Concerning the study at large: Collaborator samples came from the United States, Italy and Spain and covered acute and convalescent phases of COVID-19. Where HLA class I and class II types were available, the types were taken from metadata supplied by the sample provider, not from assay-based typing. Samples came from the ongoing ImmuneRACE study (first 160 participants) plus 1,254 subjects from 6 global collaborators. Subjects who had been exposed to COVID-19, were actively infected with it, or had recovered from it provided the deeply sampled blood TCRbeta repertoires that made up the dataset. The sample metadata nearly always contained a de-identified subject ID, COVID-19 status, age in years and sex. The prospective study material was composed of cDNA or gDNA derived from T cells, B-cell-depleted T cells, or PBMCs. The repertoires were made available in a free public database intended to serve as a resource for research on the immune response to SARS-CoV-2.

What the authors observed across the whole study: Clinical and demographic metadata were provided uncurated, with the amount varying by source and participant.

The immunoSEQ Assay, a bias-controlled multiplex PCR, was used to amplify TCRbeta CDR3 regions from genomic DNA. The study's processing was this. Within the assay, amplification of reference gene primers was used to estimate how many nucleated cells each sample contained. Sequence reads were collapsed and filtered to measure the absolute abundance of every unique TCRbeta CDR3 rearrangement. Productive Simpson clonality was computed per sample as the square root of Simpson's diversity index over productive rearrangements. TCRdb holds this immuneACCESS table with in-frame rearrangements only. Some clones are missing; in checked studies, unresolved V genes explain under half, and the rest has no known cause. V, J and clone size derive from that table, while D and trimming were established from the DNA sequence. Counted in this sample were 70,000 to 95,000 clones; 85% of them appeared once. More than 15% of the sample comes from the top ten.

As for this clone: The antigen it recognizes is unknown. No much larger clonotype is one base removed from it; base qualities were not supplied.

Collaborating institutions collected whole blood in K2EDTA tubes following their own protocols. For TCRbeta analysis, collaborators shipped samples as frozen whole blood, isolated PBMCs, or DNA extracted from either of those sample types. The source is an older man with active or convalescent COVID-19. Sequencing was performed on peripheral blood.

CDR3 region: CASSPGEGYGEQFF. At the DNA level, the sequence is TGTGCCAGCAGCCCGGGGGAGGGCTACGGTGAGCAGTTCTTC. The chain links TRBV11-3 with TRBJ2-1; 7 bases in between match TRBD2. CDR1 and CDR2 were assigned from the germline V gene as SGHNT and YENEEA. The CDR3, from cysteine to phenylalanine, totals 14 residues. The retained sequence is limited to the CDR3, 42 bases, with the frame set at the first base. V trim: 5 bases; J trim: 9 bases; unmatched bases: 10.